The rows below give T cell receptor beta chains drawn from one sample of a study of blood T cell repertoires in COVID-19. Profiled with immunoSEQ multiplex PCR; TCRdb holds only in-frame clones, not every one. This sample has 150,000 or so clones; approximately 90% occur once, and the top ten carry about a tenth. The material sequenced was peripheral blood. Receptors were obtained from a woman aged 70-85 years with COVID-19, enrolled during active disease. The CDR3 runs from the conserved cysteine through the conserved F or W. A D gene is named only where the DNA matches it firmly. Not every row has a clone size; where given, it reads once, few, many or a size class.

j_call v_call d_call clone_size cdr3_aa cdr3_nt
TRBJ1-5 TRBV28 . . CASIGGAISNQPQHF TGTGCCAGCATAGGGGGGGCGATTAGCAATCAGCCCCAGCATTTT
TRBJ2-1 TRBV28 . . CASLGFLVESSSYNEQFF TGTGCCAGCCTTGGTTTCCTTGTGGAGTCAAGCTCCTACAATGAGCAGTTCTTC
TRBJ1-2 TRBV6-2/TRBV6-3 . . CASSQTWEGYTF TGTGCCAGCAGCCAAACCTGGGAGGGCTACACCTTC
TRBJ2-7 TRBV4-2 . . CASSQVRPLTGLHPYEQYF TGTGCCAGCAGCCAAGTCCGCCCCCTAACAGGGCTACACCCCTACGAGCAGTACTTC
TRBJ2-5 TRBV6-6 . . CASSPGLIHQETQYF TGTGCCAGCAGTCCCGGACTTATCCACCAAGAGACCCAGTACTTC
TRBJ1-1 TRBV19 TRBD1 few CASSRTGGNTEAFF TGTGCCAGTAGTCGGACAGGGGGGAACACTGAAGCTTTCTTT
TRBJ1-4 TRBV10-2 TRBD1 . CASSGGQATNEKLFF TGCGCCAGCAGTGGGGGACAGGCAACTAATGAAAAACTGTTTTTT
TRBJ2-2 TRBV6-6 TRBD1 . CASRGTGTGELFF TGTGCCAGCAGGGGGACAGGGACCGGGGAGCTGTTTTTT
TRBJ2-7 TRBV5-1 . . CASSRTGGLHSYEQYF TGCGCCAGCAGCCGTACGGGCGGGCTGCACTCCTACGAGCAGTACTTC
TRBJ1-5 TRBV28 . . CASRLVRGAIGQPQHF TGTGCCAGCCGCCTGGTCCGAGGCGCGATCGGTCAGCCCCAGCATTTT
TRBJ2-5 TRBV5-4 TRBD2 . CASGGRAETQYF TGTGCCAGCGGGGGGAGGGCCGAGACCCAGTACTTC
TRBJ1-1 TRBV30 . . CAGGGTEAFF TGTGCCGGCGGGGGGACTGAAGCTTTCTTT
TRBJ2-2 TRBV30 TRBD1 . CAWSRGLNTGELFF TGTGCCTGGAGCAGGGGGCTGAACACCGGGGAGCTGTTTTTT
TRBJ2-1 TRBV6-5 TRBD2 . CASSSNGLARGDEQFF TGTGCCAGCAGTTCCAACGGACTAGCACGCGGGGATGAGCAGTTCTTC
TRBJ2-5 TRBV28 . . CASSLGRRLEETQYF TGTGCCAGCTCTTTGGGGAGGCGGCTGGAGGAGACCCAGTACTTC
TRBJ1-2 TRBV28 TRBD1 . CASSSPSGTGKGYTF TGTGCCAGCAGTTCCCCCTCCGGGACAGGGAAGGGCTACACCTTC
TRBJ1-1 TRBV30 . . CAWTEPTLTIRQGNTEAFF TGTGCCTGGACCGAACCCACCTTGACAATCCGGCAGGGGAACACTGAAGCTTTCTTT
TRBJ2-7 TRBV7-6 TRBD2 . CASSPPGLAGGGYEQYF TGTGCCAGCAGCCCACCGGGACTAGCGGGGGGCGGCTACGAGCAGTACTTC
TRBJ2-3 TRBV5-1 . . CASSPYTDTQYF TGCGCCAGCAGCCCGTACACAGATACGCAGTATTTT
TRBJ1-2 TRBV28 . . CASSSAGGYGYTF TGTGCCAGCAGTTCTGCGGGGGGCTATGGCTACACCTTC
TRBJ2-3 TRBV10-3 TRBD2 . CAISGQRRGADTDTQYF TGTGCCATCAGTGGCCAAAGGCGGGGGGCCGACACAGATACGCAGTATTTT